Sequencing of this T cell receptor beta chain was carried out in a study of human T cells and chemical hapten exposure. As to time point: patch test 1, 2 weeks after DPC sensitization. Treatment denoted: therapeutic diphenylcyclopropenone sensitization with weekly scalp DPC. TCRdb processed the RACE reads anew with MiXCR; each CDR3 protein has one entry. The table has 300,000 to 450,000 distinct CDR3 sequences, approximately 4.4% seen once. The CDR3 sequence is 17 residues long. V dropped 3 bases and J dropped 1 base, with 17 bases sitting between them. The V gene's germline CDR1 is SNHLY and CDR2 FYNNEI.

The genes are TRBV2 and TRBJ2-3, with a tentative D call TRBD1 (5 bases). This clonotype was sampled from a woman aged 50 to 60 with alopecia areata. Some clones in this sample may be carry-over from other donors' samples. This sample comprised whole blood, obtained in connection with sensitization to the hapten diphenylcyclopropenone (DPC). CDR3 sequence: CASSDSLVGVRTDTQYF. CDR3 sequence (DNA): TGTGCCAGCAGTGATTCCCTTGTAGGGGTTCGCACAGATACGCAGTATTTT.